One sample yielded the 14 T cell receptor beta chains listed below, sequenced in a study of neoadjuvant anti-PD-1 for oral cavity cancer. Method: immunoSEQ multiplex PCR; TCRdb's copy keeps in-frame clones and lacks some. The sample shows some 17,000 clones, about 67% of them seen only once. Sequenced here: PBMCs, sampled before nivolumab (anti-PD-1) treatment. The receptors originated from a person aged 40-85 years with oral cavity squamous cell carcinoma.

V usage is TRBV29-1 and J usage is TRBJ2-3; 8 bases line up with TRBD1. Trimming at V came to 6 bases and at J to 6 bases, leaving 5 bases not matched to a gene. Germline V gives CDR1 SQVTM, CDR2 ANQGSEA. CDR3 length equals 12 residues. In nucleotides, the CDR3 is TGCAGCGTAGCCCGGACAGGGGATACGCAGTATTTT. Translation gives CSVARTGDTQYF.

This rearrangement joins TRBV29-1 to TRBJ1-1; no definite D call. The CDR3 contains 12 residues. Germline assignment: CDR1 SQVTM and CDR2 ANQGSEA. V was clipped by 4 bases and J by 0 bases, with 6 bases between them. The CDR3 nucleotides read TGCAGCGTTGGCAGTCTGAACACTGAAGCTTTCTTT. Its translation is CSVGSLNTEAFF.

Written as DNA, the CDR3 is TGTGCCAGCAGTGATGCCGGGCTAAGGTCTGGAAAACTGTTTTTT. Its translation: CASSDAGLRSGKLFF. The V and J genes are TRBV2 and TRBJ1-4; D uncertain. Germline V gene sequence: CDR1 SNHLY, CDR2 FYNNEI. Trimming removed 3 bases at V and 10 bases at J, with 18 bases between. This CDR3 is 15 amino acids long. The variable domain in full, completed from reference TRBV2 and TRBJ1-4, reads EPEVTQTPSHQVTQMGQEVILRCVPISNHLYFYWYRQILGQKVEFLVSFYNNEISEKSEIFDDQFSVERPDGSNFTLKIRSTKLEDSAMYFCASSDAGLRSGKLFFGSGTQLSVL.

The chain carries TRBV7-8 and TRBJ2-5; 13 nucleotides agree with TRBD2. With V trimmed by 8 bases and J by 5 bases, 8 bases remained unmatched. CDR3 length: 15 residues. CDR1 SGHVS and CDR2 FQNEAQ come from the germline V gene. The CDR3 region is CASGPGLAGAETQYF. The CDR3 nucleotides read TGTGCCAGCGGCCCCGGACTAGCGGGAGCTGAGACCCAGTACTTC.

The V gene is TRBV6-5, the J gene TRBJ2-5; perhaps TRBD1 as D (6 bases). V shed 5 bases and J shed 5 bases, with 15 bases lying between them. This CDR3 is 14 amino acids long. Germline assignment: CDR1 MNHEY and CDR2 SVGAGI. The CDR3 sequence is CASSPRQVSETQYF. CDR3 bases: TGTGCCAGCAGTCCCCGACAGGTTTCGGAGACCCAGTACTTC.

This chain links TRBV19 with TRBJ1-5; D is unclear. The CDR3 runs to 15 residues. Looked up from germline, CDR1 is LNHDA and CDR2 is SQIVND (reference sequence). V was pared by 7 bases and J by 2 bases, with 15 bases between. The chain's CDR3 is CASTSSQPGNQPQHF. The CDR3 DNA reads as TGTGCCAGTACTTCTAGTCAGCCGGGCAATCAGCCCCAGCATTTT.

The rearrangement uses TRBV2 and TRBJ2-7, with D possibly matching TRBD1 (6 bases). Trimming left V 6 bases short and J 7 bases short, with 13 bases between. The CDR3 sequence is 12 residues long. The V gene's germline CDR1 is SNHLY and CDR2 FYNNEI. CDR3 sequence reads: CASRRDNWEQYF. CDR3 DNA: TGTGCCAGCAGGAGGGACAATTGGGAGCAGTACTTC.

The chain is built from TRBV28 and TRBJ1-5; TRBD1 might be the D (5 bases). The CDR3 is made up of 14 amino acids. Looked up from germline, CDR1 is MDHEN and CDR2 is SYDVKM. The V and J ends lost 6 bases and 7 bases respectively, with 16 bases between them. The CDR3 sequence: CASRTPGEGQPQHF. The CDR3 coding sequence is TGTGCCAGCAGGACTCCGGGGGAGGGACAGCCCCAGCATTTT.

V is TRBV2 and J is TRBJ2-5; the D gene could be TRBD1 or TRBD2 (5 bases each). Germline V gene lookup returns CDR1 SNHLY and CDR2 FYNNEI. This CDR3 contains 13 residues. V lost 2 bases to trimming and J lost 5 bases, with 9 bases between them. CDR3: CASSEQGVETQYF. For the CDR3, the DNA is TGTGCCAGCAGTGAACAGGGAGTGGAGACCCAGTACTTC.

The chain carries TRBV29-1 and TRBJ2-1; TRBD1 aligns across 10 bases. This CDR3 comprises 13 residues. Losses at the gene ends were 6 bases for V and 15 bases for J; bases not matched to a gene: 14. Looked up from germline, CDR1 is SQVTM and CDR2 is ANQGSEA. CDR3 nucleotide sequence: TGCAGCGTCGAAACCGGGACAGGGGTAAAAAGGTTCTTC. It encodes CSVETGTGVKRFF.

V usage is TRBV6-1 and J usage is TRBJ2-1; 10 positions match TRBD2. CDR1 is MNHNS, CDR2 SASEGT, per germline. The length of the CDR3 is 13 residues. The V and J ends lost 7 bases and 10 bases, in that order; junction bases with no gene match: 7. In nucleotides, the CDR3 is TGTGCCAGCACCGGGACTAGCGTCCCCGAGCAGTTCTTC. Its translation is CASTGTSVPEQFF.

The chain couples TRBV9 to TRBJ2-3; 12 bases agree with TRBD2. With V trimmed by 3 bases and J by 4 bases, 3 bases remained unmatched. The CDR3 totals 15 residues. Germline CDR1 reads SGDLS; CDR2 reads YYNGEE. The CDR3 sequence is CASSAASGRADTQYF. In DNA, the CDR3 is TGTGCCAGCAGCGCCGCTAGCGGGAGGGCAGATACGCAGTATTTT.

The V gene is TRBV28, the J gene TRBJ2-1, with D hard to call. This CDR3 has 12 residues. CDR1 is MDHEN, CDR2 SYDVKM, per germline. V shed 2 bases and J shed 9 bases, with 8 bases lying between them. CDR3: CASSLASAEQFF. CDR3 in DNA: TGTGCCAGCAGTTTAGCCTCGGCTGAGCAGTTCTTC.

This CDR3 is CSASTQGNTIYF. As DNA, the CDR3 is TGCAGCGCGTCAACCCAAGGAAACACCATATATTTT. This chain uses TRBV29-1 with TRBJ1-3; D call uncertain. CDR1 SQVTM and CDR2 ANQGSEA come from the germline V gene. V shed 7 bases and J shed 4 bases, with 11 bases lying between them. The CDR3 is 12 residues long. The full variable domain, in which reference TRBV29-1 and TRBJ1-3 provide the parts outside the CDR3, is SAVISQKPSRDICQRGTSLTIQCQVDSQVTMMFWYRQQPGQSLTLIATANQGSEATYESGFVIDKFPISRPNLTFSTLTVSNMSPEDSSIYLCSASTQGNTIYFGEGSWLTVV.